This TCR beta chain was found in a study of PD-L1 blockade in urothelial cancer. Study-wide context: The study started patients on atezolizumab in the mid-2010s, giving 1,200 mg intravenously every 3 weeks. Blood analysis was done at 3 weeks (second dose) and 6 weeks after treatment began.

Templates that were synthetic TCR analogs were spiked into each PCR. Clones were read by immunoSEQ multiplex PCR, and TCRdb kept only the in-frame ones, dropping some. The data contain roughly 74,000 clones, around 90% of them singletons. Urothelial carcinoma, locally advanced or metastatic, affected the patients. CDR3 length: 13 residues. Germline CDR1 reads GTSNPN; CDR2 reads SVGIG (reference sequence). V lost 2 bases and J lost 4, with 8 bases in between. The sample in question was PBMCs, obtained around atezolizumab (anti-PD-L1) treatment. This chain joins TRBV30 and TRBJ1-4; possible D gene TRBD1, 6 bases. This receptor was taken from a woman in her seventies with urothelial cancer. The CDR3 spells CAWSKDSNEKLFF. Here the CDR3 DNA reads TGTGCCTGGAGTAAGGACAGTAATGAAAAACTGTTTTTT.